Below, 3 T cell receptor beta chains from the same sample are listed, as sequenced in a study of blood T cells in healthy people across ages. A second PCR of roughly 6 to 12 cycles used a sample-barcoded 5' primer and a J-beta primer mix. Using its own MiXCR run on the 5' RACE reads, TCRdb lists one record per CDR3 protein. The table lists some 860,000 distinct CDR3 sequences, approximately 53% of them singletons, with 20% to 30% in the top ten. Sequencing was done on a sample of blood. Source of these receptors: a man aged 40-55 years in good health.

This chain uses TRBV13 with TRBJ2-7, with TRBD1 matching 8 bases. V shed 4 bases and J 6 bases; nucleotides not matched to a gene: 11. CDR3 size: 15 residues. Germline V CDR1 and CDR2: PRHDT, FYEKMQ (reference sequence). DNA of the CDR3: TGTGCCAGCAGCTCCGAGACAGGGGCGACCTGCGAGCAGTACTTC. Protein sequence: CASSSETGATCEQYF. The whole variable domain, filled in from reference TRBV13 and TRBJ2-7, reads AAGVIQSPRHLIKEKRETATLKCYPIPRHDTVYWYQQGPGQDPQFLISFYEKMQSDKGSIPDRFSAQQFSDYHSELNMSSLELGDSALYFCASSSETGATCEQYFGPGTRLTVT.

The rearrangement links TRBV15 to TRBJ2-1, with D perhaps being TRBD1 or TRBD2 (5 bases each). Looked up from germline, CDR1 is LNHNV and CDR2 is YYDKDF (reference sequence). With 0 bases removed from V and 13 bases from J, the gap between germline ends came to 16 bases. CDR3 length: 14 amino acids. CDR3 DNA sequence: TGTGCCACCAGCAGAGATGGGGGTTCGGAGACCCAGTTCTTC. Its translation is CATSRDGGSETQFF.

V usage is TRBV5-1 and J usage is TRBJ2-1; D unresolved. CDR3 size: 14 residues. Trimming cost V 0 bases and J 5 bases, with 9 bases left between them. Germline V lookup: CDR1 SGHRS, CDR2 YFSETQ. The CDR3 reads CASSLDSDNNEQFF. The CDR3 DNA is TGCGCCAGCAGCTTGGACAGCGACAACAATGAGCAGTTCTTC.